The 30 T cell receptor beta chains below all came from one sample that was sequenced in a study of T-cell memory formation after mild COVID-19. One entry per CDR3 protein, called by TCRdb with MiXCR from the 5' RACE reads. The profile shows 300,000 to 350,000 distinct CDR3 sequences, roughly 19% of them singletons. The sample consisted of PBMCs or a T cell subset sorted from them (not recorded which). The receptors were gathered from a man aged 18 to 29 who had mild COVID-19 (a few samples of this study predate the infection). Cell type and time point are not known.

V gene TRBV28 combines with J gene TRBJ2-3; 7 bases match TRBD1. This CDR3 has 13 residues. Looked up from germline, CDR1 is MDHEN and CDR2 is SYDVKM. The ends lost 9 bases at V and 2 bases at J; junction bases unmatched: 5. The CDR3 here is CASKRGHTDTQYF. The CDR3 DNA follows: TGTGCCAGTAAGAGGGGGCACACAGATACGCAGTATTTT.

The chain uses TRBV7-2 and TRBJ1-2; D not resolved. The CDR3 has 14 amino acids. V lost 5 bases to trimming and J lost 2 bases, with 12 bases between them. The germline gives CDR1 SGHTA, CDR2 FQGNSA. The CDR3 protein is CASSPHNANYGYTF. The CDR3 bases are TGTGCCAGCAGCCCACACAACGCGAACTATGGCTACACCTTC.

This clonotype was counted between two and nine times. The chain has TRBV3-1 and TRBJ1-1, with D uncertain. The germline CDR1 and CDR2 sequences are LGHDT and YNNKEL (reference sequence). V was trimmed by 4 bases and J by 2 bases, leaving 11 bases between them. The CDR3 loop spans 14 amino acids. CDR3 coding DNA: TGTGCCAGCAGCCTTCCCACGGTCAACACTGAAGCTTTCTTT. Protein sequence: CASSLPTVNTEAFF.

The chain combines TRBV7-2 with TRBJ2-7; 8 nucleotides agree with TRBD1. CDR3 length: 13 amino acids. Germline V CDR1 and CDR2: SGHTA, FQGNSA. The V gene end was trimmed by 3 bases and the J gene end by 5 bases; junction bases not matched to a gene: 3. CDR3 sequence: CASSFQGAHEQYF. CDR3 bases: TGTGCCAGCAGCTTCCAGGGGGCCCACGAGCAGTACTTC.

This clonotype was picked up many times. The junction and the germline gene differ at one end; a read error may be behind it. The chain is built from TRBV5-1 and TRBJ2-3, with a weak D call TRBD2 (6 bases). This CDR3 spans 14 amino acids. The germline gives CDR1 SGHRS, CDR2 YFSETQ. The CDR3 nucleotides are TGTGCCAGCAGTCTAGCGTCTAGCACAGATACGCAGTATTTT. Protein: CASSLASSTDTQYF.

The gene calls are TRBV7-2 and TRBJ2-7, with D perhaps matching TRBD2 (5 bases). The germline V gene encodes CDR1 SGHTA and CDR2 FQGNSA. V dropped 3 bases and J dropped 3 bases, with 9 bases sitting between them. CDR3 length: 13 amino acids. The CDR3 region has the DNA TGTGCCAGCAGCTTGGTCGAGGGCTACGAGCAGTACGTC. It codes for CASSLVEGYEQYV.

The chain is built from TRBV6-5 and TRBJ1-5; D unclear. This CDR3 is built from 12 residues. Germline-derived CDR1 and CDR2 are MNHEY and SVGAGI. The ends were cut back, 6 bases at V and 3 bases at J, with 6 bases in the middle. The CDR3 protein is CASRGFNQPQHF. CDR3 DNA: TGTGCCAGCAGAGGGTTCAATCAGCCCCAGCATTTT.

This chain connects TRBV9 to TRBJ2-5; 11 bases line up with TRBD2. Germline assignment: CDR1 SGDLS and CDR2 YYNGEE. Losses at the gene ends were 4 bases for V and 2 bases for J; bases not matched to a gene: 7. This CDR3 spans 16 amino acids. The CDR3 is CASSTLLAGGQETQYF. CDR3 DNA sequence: TGTGCCAGCAGCACCCTCCTAGCGGGGGGACAAGAGACCCAGTACTTC.

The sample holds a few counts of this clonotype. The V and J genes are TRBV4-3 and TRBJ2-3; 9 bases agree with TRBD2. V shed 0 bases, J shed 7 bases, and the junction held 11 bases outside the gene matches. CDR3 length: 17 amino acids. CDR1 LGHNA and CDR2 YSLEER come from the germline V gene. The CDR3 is CASSQDRLAGQKYTQYF. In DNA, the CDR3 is TGCGCCAGCAGCCAAGATCGGCTAGCGGGGCAAAAGTATACGCAGTATTTT.

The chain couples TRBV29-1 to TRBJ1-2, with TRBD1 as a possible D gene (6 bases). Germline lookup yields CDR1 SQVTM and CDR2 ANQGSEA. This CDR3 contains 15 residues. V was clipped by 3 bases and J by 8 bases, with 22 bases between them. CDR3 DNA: TGCAGCGTTGACGGACCGACACAGGGATTGGACGGCTACACCTTC. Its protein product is CSVDGPTQGLDGYTF.

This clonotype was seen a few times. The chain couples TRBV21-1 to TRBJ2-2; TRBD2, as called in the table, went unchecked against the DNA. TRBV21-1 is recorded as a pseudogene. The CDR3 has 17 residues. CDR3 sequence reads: CASSKGAGNSNTGELFF. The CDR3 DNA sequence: TGTGCCAGCAGCAAAGGTGCGGGAAACTCGAACACCGGGGAGCTGTTTTTT.

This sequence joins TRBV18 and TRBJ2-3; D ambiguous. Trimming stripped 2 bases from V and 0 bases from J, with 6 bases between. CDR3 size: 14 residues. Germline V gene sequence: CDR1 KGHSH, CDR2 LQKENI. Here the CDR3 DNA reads TGTGCCAGCTCACCAACAGCTAGCACAGATACGCAGTATTTT. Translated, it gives CASSPTASTDTQYF.

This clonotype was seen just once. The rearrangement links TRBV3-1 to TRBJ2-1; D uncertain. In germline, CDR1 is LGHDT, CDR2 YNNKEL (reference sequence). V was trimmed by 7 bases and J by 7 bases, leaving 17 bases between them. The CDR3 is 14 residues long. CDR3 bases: TGTGCCAGCACAATGATGGGGTTTACGAATGAGCAGTTCTTC. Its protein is CASTMMGFTNEQFF.

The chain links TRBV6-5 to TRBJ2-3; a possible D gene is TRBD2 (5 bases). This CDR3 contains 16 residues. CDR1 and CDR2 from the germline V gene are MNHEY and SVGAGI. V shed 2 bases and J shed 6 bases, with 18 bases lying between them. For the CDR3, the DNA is TGTGCCAGCAGTTACCCTCCGGGGTTCTCCGCGGATACGCAGTATTTT. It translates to CASSYPPGFSADTQYF.

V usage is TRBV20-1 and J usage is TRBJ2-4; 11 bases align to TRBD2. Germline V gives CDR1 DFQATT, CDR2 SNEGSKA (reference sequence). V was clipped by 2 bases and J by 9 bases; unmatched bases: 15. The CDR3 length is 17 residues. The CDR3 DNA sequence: TGCAGTGCTAGACTAGCGGGGGGATCTATCTCCGCGGGCATTCAGTACTTC. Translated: CSARLAGGSISAGIQYF.

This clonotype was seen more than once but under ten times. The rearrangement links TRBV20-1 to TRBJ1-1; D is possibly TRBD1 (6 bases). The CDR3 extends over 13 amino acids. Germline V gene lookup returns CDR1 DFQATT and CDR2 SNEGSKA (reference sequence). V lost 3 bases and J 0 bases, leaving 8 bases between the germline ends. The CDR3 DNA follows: TGCAGTGCTAGGGACAGTATGAACACTGAAGCTTTCTTT. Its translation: CSARDSMNTEAFF.

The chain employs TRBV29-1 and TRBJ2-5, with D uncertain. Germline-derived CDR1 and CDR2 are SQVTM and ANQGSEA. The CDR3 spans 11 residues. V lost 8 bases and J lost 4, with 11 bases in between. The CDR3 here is CSPLTRETQYF. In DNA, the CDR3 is TGCAGCCCCCTGACCCGAGAGACCCAGTACTTC.

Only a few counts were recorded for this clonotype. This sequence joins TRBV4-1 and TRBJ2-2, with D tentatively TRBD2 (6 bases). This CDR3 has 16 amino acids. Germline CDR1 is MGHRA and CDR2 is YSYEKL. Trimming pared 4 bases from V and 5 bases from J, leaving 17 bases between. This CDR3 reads CASSPTGGGGTGELFF. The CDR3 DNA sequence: TGCGCCAGCAGCCCGACGGGTGGGGGAGGTACCGGGGAGCTGTTTTTT.

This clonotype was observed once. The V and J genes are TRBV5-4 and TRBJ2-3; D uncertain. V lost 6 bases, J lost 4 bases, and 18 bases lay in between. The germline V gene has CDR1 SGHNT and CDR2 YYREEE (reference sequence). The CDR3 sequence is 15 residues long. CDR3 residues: CASTPPALEADTQYF. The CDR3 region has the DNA TGTGCCAGCACCCCACCGGCCCTAGAGGCAGATACGCAGTATTTT.

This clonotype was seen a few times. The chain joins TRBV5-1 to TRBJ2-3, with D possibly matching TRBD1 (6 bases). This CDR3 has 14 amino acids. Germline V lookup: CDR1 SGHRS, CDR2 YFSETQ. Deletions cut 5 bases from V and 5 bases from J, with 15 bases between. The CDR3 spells CASRKVGAKDTQYF. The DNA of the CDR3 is TGCGCCAGCAGAAAGGTGGGGGCGAAAGATACGCAGTATTTT.

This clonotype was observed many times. Here the CDR3 DNA reads TGCGCCAGCAGCTACGGGACTCTTGACAATGAGCAGTTCTTC. Its translation is CASSYGTLDNEQFF. This rearrangement joins TRBV5-1 to TRBJ2-1; maybe TRBD2 (6 bases). V was trimmed by 3 bases and J by 5 bases, leaving 12 bases between them. This CDR3 has 14 residues. CDR1 is SGHRS and CDR2 is YFSETQ in the germline V gene.

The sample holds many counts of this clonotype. The CDR3 nucleotides read TGCAGTGCTAGAGCTAGCGGGGGTGTCCAAGAGACCCAGTACTTC. This sequence encodes CSARASGGVQETQYF. The gene calls are TRBV20-1 and TRBJ2-5, with 10 positions matching TRBD2. This CDR3 region has 15 residues. V lost 1 base and J lost 1; bases outside the gene matches: 3. Germline V CDR1 and CDR2: DFQATT, SNEGSKA (reference sequence).

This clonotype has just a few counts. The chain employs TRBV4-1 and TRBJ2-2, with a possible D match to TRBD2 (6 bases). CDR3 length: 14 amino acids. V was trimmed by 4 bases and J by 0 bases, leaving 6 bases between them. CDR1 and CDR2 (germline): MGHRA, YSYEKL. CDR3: CASSRDSNTGELFF. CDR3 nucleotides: TGCGCCAGCAGCCGGGACTCGAACACCGGGGAGCTGTTTTTT.

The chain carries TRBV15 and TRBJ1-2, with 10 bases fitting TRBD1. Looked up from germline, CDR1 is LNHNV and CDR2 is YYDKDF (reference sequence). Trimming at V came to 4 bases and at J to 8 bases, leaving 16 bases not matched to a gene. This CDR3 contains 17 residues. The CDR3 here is CATSNWTGGYRWEGYTF. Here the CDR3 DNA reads TGTGCCACCAGCAACTGGACAGGGGGGTACCGGTGGGAAGGCTACACCTTC.

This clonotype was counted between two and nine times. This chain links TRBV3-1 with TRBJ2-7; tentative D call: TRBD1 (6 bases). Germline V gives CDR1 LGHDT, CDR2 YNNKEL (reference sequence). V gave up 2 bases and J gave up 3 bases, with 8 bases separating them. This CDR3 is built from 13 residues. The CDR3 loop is CASSQYRDYEQYF. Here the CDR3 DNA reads TGTGCCAGCAGCCAATACAGGGACTACGAGCAGTACTTC.

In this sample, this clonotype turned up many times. The CDR3 protein is CASSQGQGAGNTIYF. CDR3 DNA: TGCGCCAGCAGCCAGGGACAGGGAGCTGGAAACACCATATATTTT. The chain uses TRBV5-1 and TRBJ1-3, with TRBD1 matching 9 bases. J was trimmed by 2 bases and V by 4 bases; bases with no gene match: 4. The germline V gene encodes CDR1 SGHRS and CDR2 YFSETQ. This CDR3 comprises 15 residues.

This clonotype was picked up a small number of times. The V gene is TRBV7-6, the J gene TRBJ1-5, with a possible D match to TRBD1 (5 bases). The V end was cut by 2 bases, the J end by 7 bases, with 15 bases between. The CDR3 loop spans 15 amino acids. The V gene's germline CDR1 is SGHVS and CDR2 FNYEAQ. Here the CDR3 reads CASSLSPGLVQPQHF. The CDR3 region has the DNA TGTGCCAGCAGCTTAAGCCCAGGGCTCGTACAGCCCCAGCATTTT.

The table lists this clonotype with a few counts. CDR3 amino acids: CASRDGTVQETQYF. Here the CDR3 DNA reads TGCGCCAGCAGGGACGGGACAGTTCAAGAGACCCAGTACTTC. This rearrangement joins TRBV5-1 to TRBJ2-5, with 7 bases that match TRBD1. The CDR3 runs to 14 residues. The J segment lost 2 bases and the V segment lost 5 bases, leaving 6 bases of the junction unmatched. Germline V gene lookup returns CDR1 SGHRS and CDR2 YFSETQ.

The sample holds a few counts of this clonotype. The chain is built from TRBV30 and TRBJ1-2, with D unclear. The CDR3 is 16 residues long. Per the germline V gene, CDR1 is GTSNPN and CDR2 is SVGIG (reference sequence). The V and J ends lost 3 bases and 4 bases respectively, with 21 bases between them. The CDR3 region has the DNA TGTGCCTGGAGCGTTCCTCTAGGGTTCCGGCCCTATGGCTACACCTTC. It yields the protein CAWSVPLGFRPYGYTF.

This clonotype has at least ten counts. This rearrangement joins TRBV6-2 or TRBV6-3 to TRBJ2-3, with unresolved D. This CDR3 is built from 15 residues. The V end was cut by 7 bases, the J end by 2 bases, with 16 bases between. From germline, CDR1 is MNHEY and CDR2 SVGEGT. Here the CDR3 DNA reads TGTGCCAGCACCCTCTCGGACCGACCCACAGATACGCAGTATTTT. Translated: CASTLSDRPTDTQYF.